This T cell receptor (beta chain) was found in a study of cytomegalovirus exposure and HLA in healthy donors. Study results and limitations: The authors listed 164 TCR beta chains as cytomegalovirus-associated.

As for this clone: Its antigen is unidentified.

Only in-frame clones appear in the TCRdb table, and some are missing; sequencing was by immunoSEQ multiplex PCR. The table records around 100,000 clones, roughly 85% of them present only once. This CDR3 has 14 amino acids. CDR1 SEHNR and CDR2 FQNEAQ come from the germline V gene (reference sequence). V dropped 0 bases and J dropped 2; count of bases not matched to a gene: 0. The chain has TRBV7-9 and TRBJ2-7, with 8 bases that match TRBD1. This TCR came from a man aged 18 to 29 in good health and CMV-seropositive. The sequencing input was PBMCs. CDR3 nucleotides: TGTGCCAGCAGCTTAGCGGGACAGGCCTACGAGCAGTACTTC. Protein sequence: CASSLAGQAYEQYF.